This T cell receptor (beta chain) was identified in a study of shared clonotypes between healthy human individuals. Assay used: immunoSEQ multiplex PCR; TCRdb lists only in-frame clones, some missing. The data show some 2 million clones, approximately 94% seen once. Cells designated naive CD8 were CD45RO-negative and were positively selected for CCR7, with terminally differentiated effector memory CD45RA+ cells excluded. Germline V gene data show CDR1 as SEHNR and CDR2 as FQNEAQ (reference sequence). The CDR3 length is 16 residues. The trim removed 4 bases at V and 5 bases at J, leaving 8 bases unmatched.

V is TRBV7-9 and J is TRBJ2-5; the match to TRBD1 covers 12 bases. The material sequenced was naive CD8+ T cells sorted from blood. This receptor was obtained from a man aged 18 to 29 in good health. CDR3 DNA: TGTGCCAGCAGCTCACCGGGACAGGGGGCGAGGGAGACCCAGTACTTC. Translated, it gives CASSSPGQGARETQYF.